The 20 T cell receptor beta chains presented below share a single source sample, sequenced in a study of persistence of HIV-infected CD4 T cells. Sequencing used immunoSEQ version 4 in survey mode. The protocol was immunoSEQ multiplex PCR, while the TCRdb copy is restricted to in-frame clones and leaves out a portion. Here the sample spans 45,000 or so clones, about 88% being singletons. These receptors' antigens are unknown. Nonspecific anti-CD3/anti-CD28 bead stimulation represents the broad CD4+ T cell repertoire. CD4+ T cells upregulating both CD40 ligand and CD69 were sorted as responding cells. Source: CD4+ T cells sorted from PBMCs after 18-hour stimulation, taken from a patient who received antiretroviral therapy. Receptors originate from an adult woman with HIV who was CMV-seropositive.

This chain joins TRBV10-3 and TRBJ1-1, with D possibly being TRBD1 (6 bases). The CDR3 length is 16 residues. Germline CDR1 is ENHRY and CDR2 is SYGVKD. The ends were cut back, 3 bases at V and 5 bases at J, with 19 bases in the middle. CDR3 bases: TGTGCCATCAGTGACTTCCGGAGGGGGTTAAGGACTGAAGCTTTCTTT. Translation: CAISDFRRGLRTEAFF.

The rearrangement joins TRBV30 to TRBJ2-1; 8 bases fit TRBD2. The length of the CDR3 is 11 residues. Germline assignment: CDR1 GTSNPN and CDR2 SVGIG (reference sequence). Unmatched junction bases numbered 9, after V lost 7 bases and J lost 13 bases. The CDR3 bases are TGTGCCTATTTGACTAGCGTGCGACAGTTCTTC. Protein: CAYLTSVRQFF.

The V call is TRBV19, the J call TRBJ1-1; D ambiguous. Looked up from germline, CDR1 is LNHDA and CDR2 is SQIVND (reference sequence). CDR3 length equals 14 residues. The germline V and J ends were trimmed by 4 bases and 0 bases, with 9 bases remaining between them. CDR3 bases: TGTGCCAGTAGTACCACAAGGGTGAACACTGAAGCTTTCTTT. Translating it yields CASSTTRVNTEAFF.

The CDR3: CASSVEGTGNTIYF. CDR3 sequence (DNA): TGTGCCAGCAGCGTGGAGGGCACTGGAAACACCATATATTTT. The chain links TRBV9 to TRBJ1-3; D unresolved. The V end lost 2 bases, the J end lost 2 bases, and 8 bases lay between the germline ends. From germline, CDR1 is SGDLS and CDR2 YYNGEE. The CDR3 length is 14 residues.

The gene calls are TRBV5-1 and TRBJ2-7; D is unresolved. The CDR3 contains 15 residues. Per the germline V gene, CDR1 is SGHRS and CDR2 is YFSETQ. Trimming removed 1 base at V and 4 bases at J, with 15 bases between. CDR3 DNA: TGCGCCAGCAGCTTGATGCAGTCCCCCCGTTACGAGCAGTACTTC. Its protein is CASSLMQSPRYEQYF.

The chain links TRBV2 to TRBJ2-7; 7 bases line up with TRBD1. J gave up 3 bases and V 4 bases, and 3 bases lay outside the gene matches. The CDR3 extends over 13 amino acids. CDR1 is SNHLY and CDR2 is FYNNEI in the germline V gene. The CDR3 DNA reads TGTGCCAGCAGTGGCGACAGGGTCTACGAGCAGTACGTC. This encodes CASSGDRVYEQYV.

This sequence joins TRBV2 and TRBJ1-1, with unresolved D. CDR1 and CDR2 (germline): SNHLY, FYNNEI. V was shortened by 6 bases and J by 0 bases, with 5 bases between the two germline ends. The CDR3 has 12 residues. This CDR3 reads CASSRMNTEAFF. Written as DNA, the CDR3 is TGTGCCAGCAGCCGGATGAACACTGAAGCTTTCTTT. Variable domain in full (rest from reference TRBV2 and TRBJ1-1): EPEVTQTPSHQVTQMGQEVILRCVPISNHLYFYWYRQILGQKVEFLVSFYNNEISEKSEIFDDQFSVERPDGSNFTLKIRSTKLEDSAMYFCASSRMNTEAFFGQGTRLTVV.

The chain carries TRBV29-1 and TRBJ2-3; 13 bases are a match to TRBD2. CDR1 and CDR2 (germline): SQVTM, ANQGSEA. The CDR3 sequence is 13 residues long. V was clipped by 6 bases and J by 5 bases; unmatched bases: 2. The chain's CDR3 is CSVWTSGGDTQYF. DNA for the CDR3: TGCAGCGTCTGGACTAGCGGGGGAGATACGCAGTATTTT.

The chain is built from TRBV3-1 (or the pseudogene TRBV3-2) and TRBJ1-2; no clear D. V was clipped by 4 bases and J by 4 bases, with 7 bases between them. The germline gives CDR1 LGHDT, CDR2 YNNKEL (reference sequence). The CDR3 loop spans 12 amino acids. The CDR3: CASSPGVYGYTF. DNA of the CDR3: TGTGCCAGCAGCCCCGGGGTCTATGGCTACACCTTC.

The V call is TRBV19, the J call TRBJ1-5; no definite D call. The CDR3 runs 17 residues. Germline V gene sequence: CDR1 LNHDA, CDR2 SQIVND (reference sequence). Trimming took 5 bases from V and 6 from J, leaving 23 bases between them. This CDR3 is CASSSTNTLGWGQPQHF. In DNA, the CDR3 is TGTGCCAGTAGTTCGACGAATACTTTGGGATGGGGTCAGCCCCAGCATTTT.

This clone was recorded once. The rearrangement links TRBV12-5 to TRBJ1-1, with D possibly TRBD1 on 5 matching bases. Per the germline V gene, CDR1 is LGHNT and CDR2 is FRNRAP. This CDR3 spans 16 amino acids. V dropped 4 bases and J dropped 1 base, with 16 bases sitting between them. The CDR3 DNA follows: TGTGCTAGTGGTTCTCAGGGACGGACTGGGAACACTGAAGCTTTCTTT. This sequence encodes CASGSQGRTGNTEAFF.

V and J are TRBV30 and TRBJ1-1; D is possibly TRBD1 (5 bases). The ends were cut back, 5 bases at V and 10 bases at J, with 14 bases in the middle. The length of the CDR3 is 11 residues. CDR1 and CDR2 (germline): GTSNPN, SVGIG (reference sequence). CDR3 sequence (DNA): TGTGCCTGGGCAGGGATAGGTTTAGCTTTCTTT. Protein sequence: CAWAGIGLAFF.

Turning to this clone: The sample contains more than one DNA sequence encoding this CDR3. The genes are TRBV4-1 and TRBJ2-1; 11 bases are shared with TRBD2. The CDR3 length is 16 residues. Germline V gene lookup returns CDR1 MGHRA and CDR2 YSYEKL. V was clipped by 1 base and J by 4 bases; unmatched bases: 3. The CDR3 is CASSQGLAGLYNEQFF. As DNA, the CDR3 is TGCGCCAGCAGCCAAGGACTAGCGGGGTTGTACAATGAGCAGTTCTTC.

This chain uses TRBV12-3 or TRBV12-4 with TRBJ1-2, with D unresolved. This CDR3 spans 11 amino acids. The ends were cut back, 8 bases at V and 6 bases at J, with 10 bases in the middle. The CDR3 sequence: CASGDKDGYTF. CDR3 DNA sequence: TGTGCCAGCGGGGATAAGGATGGCTACACCTTC.

This rearrangement joins TRBV30 to TRBJ1-6, with D unclear. The CDR3 has 12 residues. V lost 4 bases and J lost 9, with 10 bases in between. Germline lookup yields CDR1 GTSNPN and CDR2 SVGIG (reference sequence). In DNA, the CDR3 is TGTGCCTGGACCTTTGGTAGTTCACCCCTCCACTTT. Protein: CAWTFGSSPLHF.

V usage is TRBV5-1 and J usage is TRBJ1-6, with a weak D call TRBD1 (5 bases). Germline loops: CDR1 SGHRS, CDR2 YFSETQ. CDR3 length: 17 residues. Deletions cut 3 bases from V and 6 bases from J, with 19 bases between. The CDR3 nucleotides are TGCGCCAGCAGCTCCACGCGGGGGGGGGATTTTAATTCACCCCTCCACTTT. Translated, it gives CASSSTRGGDFNSPLHF. Supplemented by reference TRBV5-1 and TRBJ1-6, the full variable domain reads KAGVTQTPRYLIKTRGQQVTLSCSPISGHRSVSWYQQTPGQGLQFLFEYFSETQRNKGNFPGRFSGRQFSNSRSEMNVSTLELGDSALYLCASSSTRGGDFNSPLHFGNGTRLTVT.

This chain joins TRBV7-9 and TRBJ2-2; D is unresolved. The CDR3 covers 13 residues. The V and J ends lost 3 bases and 7 bases respectively, with 9 bases between them. Per the germline V gene, CDR1 is SEHNR and CDR2 is FQNEAQ (reference sequence). The CDR3 sequence is CASSFDSYGELFF. As DNA, the CDR3 is TGTGCCAGCAGCTTTGATTCATACGGGGAGCTGTTTTTT.

This clone appeared once. The rearrangement links TRBV15 to TRBJ2-3, with a possible D match to TRBD2 (6 bases). The CDR3 is made up of 17 amino acids. V dropped 0 bases and J dropped 3 bases, with 16 bases sitting between them. From germline, CDR1 is LNHNV and CDR2 YYDKDF (reference sequence). The CDR3 spells CATSRDYPGLSTDTQYF. The CDR3 bases are TGTGCCACCAGCAGAGATTACCCCGGACTATCAACAGATACGCAGTATTTT.

This chain connects TRBV7-9 to TRBJ1-5; D may be TRBD1 (5 bases). V was shortened by 1 base and J by 4 bases, with 8 bases between the two germline ends. The CDR3 contains 14 residues. The V gene's germline CDR1 is SEHNR and CDR2 FQNEAQ (reference sequence). The CDR3 region is CASSLGGLNQPQHF. The DNA of the CDR3 is TGTGCCAGCAGCTTAGGGGGCCTGAATCAGCCCCAGCATTTT.

The sample holds one count of this clone. This chain uses TRBV3-1 (or the pseudogene TRBV3-2) with TRBJ2-1; 9 bases map to TRBD1. Per the germline V gene, CDR1 is LGHDT and CDR2 is YNNKEL (reference sequence). V lost 0 bases, J lost 7 bases, and 7 bases stayed unmatched. The CDR3 has 16 residues. CDR3 residues: CASSQDYGQGTNEQFF. The CDR3 region has the DNA TGTGCCAGCAGCCAAGATTACGGACAGGGGACGAATGAGCAGTTCTTC.